Each of the 27 T cell receptor beta chains below was sequenced from the same sample in a study of T-cell memory formation after mild COVID-19. TCRdb re-analysed the 5' RACE reads in MiXCR, keeping a single row per CDR3 protein. The table has around 300,000 distinct CDR3 sequences, about a sixth seen once. The sample comprised PBMCs or a T cell subset sorted from them (not recorded which). These receptors originate from a young man who had mild COVID-19 (a few samples of this study predate the infection). Cell type and time point are not known.

Only a few counts were recorded for this clonotype. CDR3 residues: CASRETRVMNTGELFF. The CDR3, as DNA: TGTGCCAGCAGAGAAACTCGGGTTATGAACACCGGGGAGCTGTTTTTT. V is TRBV7-8 and J is TRBJ2-2; D uncertain. Trimming stripped 6 bases from V and 1 base from J, with 15 bases between. CDR3 length equals 16 residues. Germline CDR1 and CDR2: SGHVS and FQNEAQ.

This clonotype showed up just a few times. V usage is TRBV5-6 and J usage is TRBJ1-6; D may be TRBD1 (6 bases). Germline CDR1 is SGHDT and CDR2 is YYEEEE. V shed 2 bases and J shed 7 bases, with 13 bases lying between them. The CDR3 contains 15 residues. CDR3 sequence: CASSFDQGRNSPLHF. The CDR3 region has the DNA TGTGCCAGCAGCTTCGACCAGGGGAGGAATTCACCCCTCCACTTT.

The chain couples TRBV7-2 to TRBJ2-5, with 7 positions matching TRBD1. The V gene end was trimmed by 5 bases and the J gene end by 5 bases; junction bases not matched to a gene: 11. The CDR3 spans 15 residues. CDR1 and CDR2 (germline): SGHTA, FQGNSA. This CDR3 is CASSPRQGREETQYF. In DNA, the CDR3 is TGTGCCAGCAGCCCGCGACAGGGTAGGGAGGAGACCCAGTACTTC.

This clonotype has only a few counts. The chain uses TRBV7-2 and TRBJ2-3; 10 bases map to TRBD2. CDR3 size: 15 residues. CDR1 is SGHTA, CDR2 FQGNSA, per germline. V lost 5 bases and J lost 4; bases outside the gene matches: 6. The CDR3: CASSRSGGAPDTQYF. CDR3 coding DNA: TGTGCCAGCAGCCGAAGCGGGGGGGCCCCAGATACGCAGTATTTT.

This rearrangement joins TRBV7-2 to TRBJ2-7, with a tentative D call TRBD1 (6 bases). Germline V gene sequence: CDR1 SGHTA, CDR2 FQGNSA. The V end was cut by 5 bases, the J end by 3 bases, with 11 bases between. The CDR3 is 13 amino acids. The CDR3 spells CASSIQQGYEQYV. The DNA for the CDR3 is TGTGCCAGCAGCATACAACAGGGCTACGAGCAGTACGTC.

This clonotype was detected a few times. For the CDR3, the DNA is TGTGCCAGCAGTCGATACCCTAAGGAAAGGAACACTGAAGCTTTCTTT. Its translation is CASSRYPKERNTEAFF. The genes are TRBV4-2 and TRBJ1-1; D remains ambiguous. The CDR3 is made up of 16 amino acids. CDR1 LGHNA and CDR2 YNFKEQ come from the germline V gene. V was clipped by 6 bases and J by 1 base, with 18 bases between them.

The chain carries TRBV29-1 and TRBJ1-1; D may be TRBD1 (5 bases). Germline loops: CDR1 SQVTM, CDR2 ANQGSEA. Trimming shortened V by 7 bases and J by 2 bases, and 14 bases separated the two germline ends. The CDR3 is 13 residues long. The CDR3 region has the DNA TGCAGCGCCGGAGGGGCTATCAACACTGAAGCTTTCTTT. Translation gives CSAGGAINTEAFF.

The chain has TRBV6-2 or TRBV6-3 and TRBJ1-5; 9 nucleotides match TRBD1. CDR1 and CDR2 from the germline V gene are MNHEY and SVGEGT. V shed 2 bases and J 8 bases; nucleotides not matched to a gene: 7. The CDR3 spans 15 residues. In DNA form, the CDR3 reads TGTGCCAGCAGTTACGCCACAGGGGGCTTTGAGCCCCAGCATTTT. It yields the protein CASSYATGGFEPQHF.

The rearrangement links TRBV5-1 to TRBJ1-2; D perhaps matches TRBD1 (6 bases). The V end lost 6 bases, the J end lost 6 bases, and 12 bases lay between the germline ends. Per the germline V gene, CDR1 is SGHRS and CDR2 is YFSETQ. This CDR3 contains 12 residues. The CDR3 is CASTKGDDGYTF. CDR3 bases: TGCGCCAGCACGAAGGGGGATGATGGCTACACCTTC.

This clonotype occurred many times. DNA for the CDR3: TGTGCCAGTAGTATCTCCAGGAGGGATCAGCCCCAGCATTTT. Protein: CASSISRRDQPQHF. The gene calls are TRBV19 and TRBJ1-5; D not certain. The CDR3 length is 14 residues. The germline V and J ends were trimmed by 3 bases and 5 bases, with 11 bases remaining between them. Germline CDR1 and CDR2: LNHDA and SQIVND (reference sequence). The full variable domain, with the rest looked up from reference TRBV19 and TRBJ1-5, is DGGITQSPKYLFRKEGQNVTLSCEQNLNHDAMYWYRQDPGQGLRLIYYSQIVNDFQKGDIAEGYSVSREKKESFPLTVTSAQKNPTAFYLCASSISRRDQPQHFGDGTRLSIL.

This sequence joins TRBV6-6 and TRBJ1-2; D unclear. CDR1 is MNHNY and CDR2 is SVGAGI in the germline V gene (reference sequence). V was trimmed by 0 bases and J by 7 bases, leaving 15 bases between them. This CDR3 has 15 amino acids. The CDR3 loop is CASSYSPEGLSGYTF. For the CDR3, the DNA is TGTGCCAGCAGTTACTCCCCCGAAGGTCTATCTGGCTACACCTTC.

This clonotype was counted between two and nine times. This rearrangement joins TRBV7-9 to TRBJ2-1, with 9 nucleotides matching TRBD2. The trim removed 2 bases at V and 7 bases at J, leaving 9 bases unmatched. CDR3 length: 16 amino acids. Germline V CDR1 and CDR2: SEHNR, FQNEAQ (reference sequence). This chain's CDR3 is CASSLLRGGRSNEQFF. Written as DNA, the CDR3 is TGTGCCAGCAGCTTATTGCGGGGGGGCCGGAGTAATGAGCAGTTCTTC. Drawing the rest from reference TRBV7-9 and TRBJ2-1, the complete variable domain is DTGVSQNPRHKITKRGQNVTFRCDPISEHNRLYWYRQTLGQGPEFLTYFQNEAQLEKSRLLSDRFSAERPKGSFSTLEIQRTEQGDSAMYLCASSLLRGGRSNEQFFGPGTRLTVL.

J is TRBJ1-1 and V is TRBV27; no reliable D call. CDR1 and CDR2 from the germline V gene are MNHEY and SMNVEV (reference sequence). With 9 bases removed from V and 3 bases from J, the gap between germline ends came to 11 bases. This CDR3 comprises 12 residues. This CDR3 is CASRAWDTEAFF. CDR3 DNA: TGTGCCAGTCGCGCTTGGGACACTGAAGCTTTCTTT.

In this sample, this clonotype turned up many times. This chain links TRBV4-2 with TRBJ2-7, with D perhaps matching TRBD1 (6 bases). Germline loops: CDR1 LGHNA, CDR2 YNFKEQ. Trimming cost V 0 bases and J 0 bases, with 12 bases left between them. The CDR3 has 16 residues. CDR3 sequence: CASSQDIRGSSYEQYF. CDR3 in DNA: TGTGCCAGCAGCCAAGATATCAGGGGATCCTCCTACGAGCAGTACTTC.

The table lists this clonotype with a few counts. The chain uses TRBV6-2 or TRBV6-3 and TRBJ2-1; tentative D call: TRBD2 (6 bases). The CDR3 sequence is 13 residues long. V shed 1 base and J shed 10 bases, with 11 bases lying between them. Per the germline V gene, CDR1 is MNHEY and CDR2 is SVGEGT. CDR3 DNA sequence: TGTGCCAGCAGTTACTTGGTGGCGGGAGAGCAGTTCTTC. This sequence encodes CASSYLVAGEQFF.

This clonotype showed up many times. This rearrangement joins TRBV7-6 to TRBJ2-5, with 7 bases lining up with TRBD1. Germline V lookup: CDR1 SGHVS, CDR2 FNYEAQ. V gave up 2 bases and J gave up 3 bases; unmatched junction bases: 6. The CDR3 extends over 15 amino acids. CDR3 loop: CASSLIGTDKETQYF. Written as DNA, the CDR3 is TGTGCCAGCAGCTTAATCGGGACAGACAAAGAGACCCAGTACTTC.

The rearrangement uses TRBV29-1 and TRBJ1-2; TRBD1 matches 9 bases. The length of the CDR3 is 11 residues. CDR1 is SQVTM, CDR2 ANQGSEA, per germline. The junction had 5 bases not matched to a gene; V was cut back by 7 bases and J by 8 bases. The CDR3 protein is CSARQGDGYTF. CDR3 nucleotides: TGCAGCGCACGACAGGGGGACGGCTACACCTTC.

The chain joins TRBV11-2 to TRBJ2-7; D is ambiguous. The germline gives CDR1 SGHAT, CDR2 FQNNGV. Trimming left V 0 bases short and J 6 bases short, with 9 bases between. This CDR3 has 13 amino acids. CDR3 coding DNA: TGTGCCAGCAGCTTAGATCAAATAGCCGAGCAGTACTTC. This gives the protein CASSLDQIAEQYF.

The chain uses TRBV29-1 and TRBJ2-7; unclear D gene. Germline V gene sequence: CDR1 SQVTM, CDR2 ANQGSEA. Trimming removed 6 bases at V and 6 bases at J, with 30 bases between. The CDR3 runs to 17 residues. CDR3 DNA: TGCAGCGTCTATCGGACGTTGGGCGATCAATCCTGGGGCGAGCAGTACGTC. This sequence encodes CSVYRTLGDQSWGEQYV.

This sequence joins TRBV28 and TRBJ2-3, with D possibly matching TRBD2 (6 bases). The CDR3 is made up of 15 amino acids. The germline V and J ends were trimmed by 7 bases and 1 base, with 15 bases remaining between them. CDR1 is MDHEN, CDR2 SYDVKM, per germline. The DNA of the CDR3 is TGTGCCAGCACCCTCTCGGGGGAGCGCACAGATACGCAGTATTTT. It codes for CASTLSGERTDTQYF.

This clonotype has more than one count but fewer than ten. J is TRBJ2-7 and V is TRBV5-1; D may match TRBD1 or TRBD2 (5 bases each). V dropped 0 bases and J dropped 2 bases, with 12 bases sitting between them. The CDR3 has 15 amino acids. CDR1 and CDR2 from the germline V gene are SGHRS and YFSETQ. The CDR3 sequence: CASSLAPGRTYEQYV. DNA for the CDR3: TGCGCCAGCAGCTTGGCCCCGGGACGGACCTACGAGCAGTACGTC.

The V call is TRBV29-1, the J call TRBJ2-3; no firm D call. The CDR3 totals 12 residues. Germline-derived CDR1 and CDR2 are SQVTM and ANQGSEA. V was trimmed by 3 bases and J by 1 base, leaving 5 bases between them. This CDR3 is CSVEVRTDTQYF. The CDR3 DNA reads as TGCAGCGTTGAGGTTCGCACAGATACGCAGTATTTT.

This chain joins TRBV10-3 and TRBJ2-3; 8 bases line up with TRBD2. Germline trimming cut 1 base from V and 2 bases from J; bases unmatched to any gene: 5. The CDR3 has 16 residues. Germline V gives CDR1 ENHRY, CDR2 SYGVKD. The CDR3 loop reads CAISEWAGGITDTQYF. The CDR3 nucleotides are TGTGCCATCAGTGAGTGGGCGGGGGGCATCACAGATACGCAGTATTTT.

This clonotype was observed a handful of times. In DNA, the CDR3 is TGCAGCGTAAAACGGGGCACCGGGGAGCTGTTTTTT. It specifies CSVKRGTGELFF. V usage is TRBV29-1 and J usage is TRBJ2-2; TRBD2 might be the D (5 bases). The ends were cut back, 6 bases at V and 4 bases at J, with 9 bases in the middle. The CDR3 is 12 residues long. Germline assignment: CDR1 SQVTM and CDR2 ANQGSEA.

The V and J genes are TRBV7-9 and TRBJ2-1; D remains unclear. The CDR3 sequence is 14 residues long. Trimming left V 3 bases short and J 8 bases short, with 14 bases between. CDR1 is SEHNR and CDR2 is FQNEAQ in the germline V gene (reference sequence). The CDR3 DNA sequence: TGTGCCAGCAGCTTTGTTAACTCTCAGCATGAGCAGTTCTTC. It codes for CASSFVNSQHEQFF.

The chain couples TRBV7-9 to TRBJ1-6; TRBD1 aligns across 9 bases. Trimming cost V 4 bases and J 10 bases; bases outside gene matches: 8. Germline lookup yields CDR1 SEHNR and CDR2 FQNEAQ (reference sequence). CDR3 size: 15 residues. CDR3 nucleotides: TGTGCCAGCAGCTGGACGGGACAGGGTGCGTCACCCCTCCACTTT. Translated: CASSWTGQGASPLHF. Filled out from reference TRBV7-9 and TRBJ1-6, the complete variable domain reads DTGVSQNPRHKITKRGQNVTFRCDPISEHNRLYWYRQTLGQGPEFLTYFQNEAQLEKSRLLSDRFSAERPKGSFSTLEIQRTEQGDSAMYLCASSWTGQGASPLHFGNGTRLTVT.

In this sample, this clonotype turned up a few times. The chain has TRBV6-5 and TRBJ1-1; D gene ambiguous. CDR3 length: 12 amino acids. Trimming pared 2 bases from V and 5 bases from J, leaving 6 bases between. Germline V gene data show CDR1 as MNHEY and CDR2 as SVGAGI. The CDR3 DNA reads as TGTGCCAGCAGTTACGCGGGAACTGAAGCTTTCTTT. As protein: CASSYAGTEAFF.